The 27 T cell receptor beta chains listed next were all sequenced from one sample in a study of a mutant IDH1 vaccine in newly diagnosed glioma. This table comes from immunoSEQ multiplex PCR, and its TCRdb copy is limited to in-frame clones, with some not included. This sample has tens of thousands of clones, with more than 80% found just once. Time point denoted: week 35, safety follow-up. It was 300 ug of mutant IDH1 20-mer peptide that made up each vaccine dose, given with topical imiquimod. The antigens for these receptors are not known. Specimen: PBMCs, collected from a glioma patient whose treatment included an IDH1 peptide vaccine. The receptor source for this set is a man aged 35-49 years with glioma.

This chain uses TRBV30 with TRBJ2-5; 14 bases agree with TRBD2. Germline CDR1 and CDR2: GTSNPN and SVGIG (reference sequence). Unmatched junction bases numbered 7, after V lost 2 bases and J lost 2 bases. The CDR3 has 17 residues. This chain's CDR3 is CAWSKTWTSGGQETQYF. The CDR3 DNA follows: TGTGCCTGGAGTAAAACTTGGACTAGCGGGGGGCAAGAGACCCAGTACTTC.

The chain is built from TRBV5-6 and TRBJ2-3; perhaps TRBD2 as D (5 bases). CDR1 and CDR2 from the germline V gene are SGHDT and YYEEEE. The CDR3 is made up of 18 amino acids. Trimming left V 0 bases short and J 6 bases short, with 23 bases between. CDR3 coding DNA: TGTGCCAGCAGCTTGGTGGGTATGCGGGCCTCAGCCCCGGATACGCAGTATTTT. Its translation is CASSLVGMRASAPDTQYF. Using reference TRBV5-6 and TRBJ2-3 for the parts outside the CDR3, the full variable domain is DAGVTQSPTHLIKTRGQQVTLRCSPKSGHDTVSWYQQALGQGPQFIFQYYEEEERQRGNFPDRFSGHQFPNYSSELNVNALLLGDSALYLCASSLVGMRASAPDTQYFGPGTRLTVL.

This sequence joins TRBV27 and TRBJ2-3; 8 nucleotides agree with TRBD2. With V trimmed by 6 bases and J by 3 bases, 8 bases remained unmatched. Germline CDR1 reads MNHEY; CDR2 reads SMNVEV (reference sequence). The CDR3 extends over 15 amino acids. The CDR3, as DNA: TGTGCCAGCAGACCCAAGCGGGAGAAAACAGATACGCAGTATTTT. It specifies CASRPKREKTDTQYF.

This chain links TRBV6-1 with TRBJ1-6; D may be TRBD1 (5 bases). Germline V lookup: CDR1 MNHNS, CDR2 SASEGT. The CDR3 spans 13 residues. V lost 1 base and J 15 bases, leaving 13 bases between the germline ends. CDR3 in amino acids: CASSEDLQGHLHF. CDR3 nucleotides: TGTGCCAGCAGTGAAGATCTCCAGGGCCACCTCCACTTT.

CDR3 sequence: CATSRDGGGEQYF. In DNA form, the CDR3 reads TGTGCCACCAGCAGAGATGGCGGGGGCGAGCAGTACTTC. This rearrangement joins TRBV15 to TRBJ2-7, with TRBD2 matching 7 bases. CDR3 length: 13 amino acids. Trimming removed 0 bases from V and 6 bases from J; junction bases left unmatched: 2. CDR1 is LNHNV, CDR2 YYDKDF, per germline (reference sequence). The entire variable domain, with the rest obtained from reference TRBV15 and TRBJ2-7, is as follows: DAMVIQNPRYQVTQFGKPVTLSCSQTLNHNVMYWYQQKSSQAPKLLFHYYDKDFNNEADTPDNFQSRRPNTSFCFLDIRSPGLGDTAMYLCATSRDGGGEQYFGPGTRLTVT.

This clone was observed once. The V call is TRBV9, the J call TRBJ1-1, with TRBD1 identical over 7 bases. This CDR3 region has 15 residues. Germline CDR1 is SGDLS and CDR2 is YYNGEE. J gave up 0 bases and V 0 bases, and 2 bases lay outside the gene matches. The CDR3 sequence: CASSVGGGLNTEAFF. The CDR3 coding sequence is TGTGCCAGCAGCGTAGGAGGGGGCTTGAACACTGAAGCTTTCTTT.

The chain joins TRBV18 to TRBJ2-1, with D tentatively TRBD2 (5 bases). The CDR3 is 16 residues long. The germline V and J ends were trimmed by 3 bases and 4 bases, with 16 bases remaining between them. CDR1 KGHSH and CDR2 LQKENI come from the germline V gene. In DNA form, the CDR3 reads TGTGCCAGCTCACCCTACGCCCGGGAAACATACAATGAGCAGTTCTTC. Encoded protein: CASSPYARETYNEQFF.

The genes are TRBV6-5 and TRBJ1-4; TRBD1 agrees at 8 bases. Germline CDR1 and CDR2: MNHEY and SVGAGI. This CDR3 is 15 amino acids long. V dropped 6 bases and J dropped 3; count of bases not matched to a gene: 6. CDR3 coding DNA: TGTGCCAGCAGCCCCGGACAGGGAGCTAATGAAAAACTGTTTTTT. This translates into CASSPGQGANEKLFF.

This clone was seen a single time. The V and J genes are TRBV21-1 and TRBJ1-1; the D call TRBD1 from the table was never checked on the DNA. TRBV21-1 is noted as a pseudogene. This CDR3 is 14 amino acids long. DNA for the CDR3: TGTGCCAGCCGCAGGACAGAAGCGAACACTGAAGCTTTCTTT. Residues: CASRRTEANTEAFF.

CDR3 in DNA: TGTGCCAGCTCACCACCCGGCGGGATAGGCAAAAACATTCAGTACTTC. The encoded protein is CASSPPGGIGKNIQYF. The chain is built from TRBV18 and TRBJ2-4; possibly TRBD2 for D (6 bases). Germline-derived CDR1 and CDR2 are KGHSH and LQKENI. Trimming took 0 bases from V and 3 from J, leaving 12 bases between them. CDR3 length: 16 amino acids.

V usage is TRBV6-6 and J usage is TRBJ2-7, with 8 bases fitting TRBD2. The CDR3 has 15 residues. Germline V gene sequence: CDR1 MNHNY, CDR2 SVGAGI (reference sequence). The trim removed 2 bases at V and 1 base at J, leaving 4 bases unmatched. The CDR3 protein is CASSYRAGESYEQYV. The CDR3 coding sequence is TGTGCCAGCAGTTACAGAGCGGGAGAATCCTACGAGCAGTACGTC.

The chain's CDR3 is CASSPVQETQYF. CDR3 nucleotides: TGTGCCAGCTCACCGGTTCAGGAGACCCAGTACTTC. The chain combines TRBV18 with TRBJ2-5; D gene ambiguous. The germline V and J ends were trimmed by 3 bases and 5 bases, with 7 bases remaining between them. The CDR3 contains 12 residues. CDR1 KGHSH and CDR2 LQKENI come from the germline V gene.

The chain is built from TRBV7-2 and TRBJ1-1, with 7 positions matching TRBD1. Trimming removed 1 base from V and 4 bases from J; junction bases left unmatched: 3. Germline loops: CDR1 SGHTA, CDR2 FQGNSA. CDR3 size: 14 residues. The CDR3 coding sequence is TGTGCCAGCAGCTTAGGAGGGGGCGTCACTGAAGCTTTCTTT. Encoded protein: CASSLGGGVTEAFF.

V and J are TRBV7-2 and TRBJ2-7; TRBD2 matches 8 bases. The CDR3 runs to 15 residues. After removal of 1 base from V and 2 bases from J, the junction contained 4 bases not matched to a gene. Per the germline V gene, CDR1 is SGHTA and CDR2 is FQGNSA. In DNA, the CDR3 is TGTGCCAGCAGCTTAGTAGTAGCGGGACCCTACGAGCAGTACTTC. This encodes CASSLVVAGPYEQYF.

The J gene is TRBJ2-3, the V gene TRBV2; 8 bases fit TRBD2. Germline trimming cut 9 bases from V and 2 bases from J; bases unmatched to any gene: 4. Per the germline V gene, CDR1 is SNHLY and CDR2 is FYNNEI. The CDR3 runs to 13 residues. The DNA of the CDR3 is TGTGCCAGTACTAGCGGTTACACAGATACGCAGTATTTT. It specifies CASTSGYTDTQYF.

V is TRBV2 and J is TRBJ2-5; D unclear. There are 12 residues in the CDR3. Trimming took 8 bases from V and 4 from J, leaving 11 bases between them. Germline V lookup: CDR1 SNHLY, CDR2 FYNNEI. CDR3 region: CASRTTGETQYF. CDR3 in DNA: TGTGCCAGCCGGACCACGGGAGAGACCCAGTACTTC. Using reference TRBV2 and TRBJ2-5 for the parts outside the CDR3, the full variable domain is EPEVTQTPSHQVTQMGQEVILRCVPISNHLYFYWYRQILGQKVEFLVSFYNNEISEKSEIFDDQFSVERPDGSNFTLKIRSTKLEDSAMYFCASRTTGETQYFGPGTRLLVL.

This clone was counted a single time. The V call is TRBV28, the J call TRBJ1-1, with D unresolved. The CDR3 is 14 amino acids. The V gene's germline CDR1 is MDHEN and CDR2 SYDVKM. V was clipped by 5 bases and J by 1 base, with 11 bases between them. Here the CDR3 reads CASSGRTKNTEAFF. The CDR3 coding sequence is TGTGCCAGCAGTGGGCGAACTAAGAACACTGAAGCTTTCTTT.

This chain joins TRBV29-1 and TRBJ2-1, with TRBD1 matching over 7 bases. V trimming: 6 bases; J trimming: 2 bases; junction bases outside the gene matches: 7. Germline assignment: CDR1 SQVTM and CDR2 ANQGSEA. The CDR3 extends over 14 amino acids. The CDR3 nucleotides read TGCAGCGTCGGTGACAGGGTCACCTACAATGAGCAGTTCTTC. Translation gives CSVGDRVTYNEQFF.

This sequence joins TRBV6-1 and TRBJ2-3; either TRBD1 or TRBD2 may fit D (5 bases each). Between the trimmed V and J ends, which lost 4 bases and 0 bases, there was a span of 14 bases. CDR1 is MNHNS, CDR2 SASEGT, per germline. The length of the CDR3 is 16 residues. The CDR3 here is CASSARDGSSTDTQYF. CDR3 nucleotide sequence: TGTGCCAGCAGTGCCCGGGACGGATCTAGCACAGATACGCAGTATTTT.

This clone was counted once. The CDR3 nucleotides are TGTGCCAGCAGCTTAGATAACGTCAGGGCGTCCGGAAACACCATATATTTT. Translated: CASSLDNVRASGNTIYF. V is TRBV7-2 and J is TRBJ1-3, with D tentatively TRBD1 (5 bases). The germline V gene encodes CDR1 SGHTA and CDR2 FQGNSA. The CDR3 is 17 residues long. Trimming removed 1 base at V and 4 bases at J, with 17 bases between.

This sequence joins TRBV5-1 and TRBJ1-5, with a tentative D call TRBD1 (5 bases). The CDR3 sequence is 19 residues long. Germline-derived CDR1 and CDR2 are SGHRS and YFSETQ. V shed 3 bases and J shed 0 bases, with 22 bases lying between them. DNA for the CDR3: TGCGCCAGCAGCTCTAGACAGACAACAGTTATCTATAGCAATCAGCCCCAGCATTTT. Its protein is CASSSRQTTVIYSNQPQHF.

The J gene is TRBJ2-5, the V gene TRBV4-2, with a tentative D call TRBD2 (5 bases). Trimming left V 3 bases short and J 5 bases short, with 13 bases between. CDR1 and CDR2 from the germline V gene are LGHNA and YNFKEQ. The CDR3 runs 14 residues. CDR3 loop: CASSQERGGETQYF. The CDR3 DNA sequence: TGTGCCAGCAGCCAGGAAAGAGGCGGGGAGACCCAGTACTTC.

CDR3 sequence reads: CASSLEGLAGNEQFF. The CDR3 DNA sequence: TGTGCCAGCAGCTTAGAGGGGCTAGCGGGCAATGAGCAGTTCTTC. The chain couples TRBV7-9 to TRBJ2-1; 8 bases fit TRBD2. Unmatched junction bases numbered 5, after V lost 1 base and J lost 6 bases. CDR1 SEHNR and CDR2 FQNEAQ come from the germline V gene (reference sequence). This CDR3 spans 15 amino acids.

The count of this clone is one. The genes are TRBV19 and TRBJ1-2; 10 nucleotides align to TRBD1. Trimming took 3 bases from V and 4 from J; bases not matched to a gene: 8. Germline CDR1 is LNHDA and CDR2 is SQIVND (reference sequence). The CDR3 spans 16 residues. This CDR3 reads CASSIWTGGWGYGYTF. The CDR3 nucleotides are TGTGCCAGTAGTATCTGGACAGGGGGTTGGGGCTATGGCTACACCTTC.

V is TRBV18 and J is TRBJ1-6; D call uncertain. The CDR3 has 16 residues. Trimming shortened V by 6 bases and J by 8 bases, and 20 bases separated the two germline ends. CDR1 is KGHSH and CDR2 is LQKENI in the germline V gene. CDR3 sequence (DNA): TGTGCCAGCTCCCTCGACATACCTGGGCCCGATTCACCCCTCCACTTT. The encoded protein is CASSLDIPGPDSPLHF.

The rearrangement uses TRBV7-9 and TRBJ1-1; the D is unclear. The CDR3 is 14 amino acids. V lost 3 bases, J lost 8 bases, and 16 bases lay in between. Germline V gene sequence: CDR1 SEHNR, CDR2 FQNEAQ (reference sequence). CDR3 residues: CASSFWTGMGEAFF. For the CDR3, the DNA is TGTGCCAGCAGCTTTTGGACGGGGATGGGGGAAGCTTTCTTT.

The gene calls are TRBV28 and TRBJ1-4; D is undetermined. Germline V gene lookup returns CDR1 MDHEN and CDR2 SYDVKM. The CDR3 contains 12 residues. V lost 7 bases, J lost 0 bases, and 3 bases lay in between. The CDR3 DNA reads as TGTGCCAGCAAAGCAACTAATGAAAAACTGTTTTTT. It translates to CASKATNEKLFF. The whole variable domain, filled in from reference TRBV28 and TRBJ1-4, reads DVKVTQSSRYLVKRTGEKVFLECVQDMDHENMFWYRQDPGLGLRLIYFSYDVKMKEKGDIPEGYSVSREKKERFSLILESASTNQTSMYLCASKATNEKLFFGSGTQLSVL.